The clone carrying this T cell receptor beta chain showed up many times. Its antigen is as yet unknown. This sample was included in a study of identical twins. Study conclusions and caveats: Beta out-of-frame twin sharing showed a weaker excess. These conclusions were based on statistical analysis (cross-sectional, not following the same donors).

TCRdb itself ran the 5' RACE reads through MiXCR, one entry per CDR3 protein. The sample yields some 500,000 distinct CDR3 sequences, approximately 15% seen once. Trimming pared 4 bases from V and 5 bases from J, leaving 11 bases between. The CDR3 loop spans 13 amino acids. Per germline, CDR1 LGHNA and CDR2 YSLEER. This sample also appeared in a second study, on yellow fever vaccine responses in identical twins. According to that study: Twins reportedly appeared to share part of their vaccine T cell response while keeping part individual.

The receptor comes from a woman under 30 in good health. This rearrangement joins TRBV4-3 to TRBJ2-5, with D perhaps matching TRBD1 or TRBD2 (5 bases each). The sequenced sample consisted of CD4+ T cells sorted from blood. The CDR3 region is CASSPLGVETQYF. The DNA for the CDR3 is TGCGCCAGCAGCCCCTTGGGGGTTGAGACCCAGTACTTC.